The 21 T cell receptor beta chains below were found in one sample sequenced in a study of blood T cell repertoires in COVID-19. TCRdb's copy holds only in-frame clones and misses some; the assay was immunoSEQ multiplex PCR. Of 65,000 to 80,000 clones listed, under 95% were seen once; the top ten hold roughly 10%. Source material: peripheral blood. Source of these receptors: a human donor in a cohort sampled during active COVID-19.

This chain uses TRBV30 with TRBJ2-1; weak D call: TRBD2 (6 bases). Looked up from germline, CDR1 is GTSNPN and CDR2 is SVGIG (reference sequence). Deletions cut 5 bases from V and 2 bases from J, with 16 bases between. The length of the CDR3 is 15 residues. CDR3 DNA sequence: TGTGCCTGGTCTGCTAGCGTATCCCCCTACAATGAGCAGTTCTTC. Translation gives CAWSASVSPYNEQFF.

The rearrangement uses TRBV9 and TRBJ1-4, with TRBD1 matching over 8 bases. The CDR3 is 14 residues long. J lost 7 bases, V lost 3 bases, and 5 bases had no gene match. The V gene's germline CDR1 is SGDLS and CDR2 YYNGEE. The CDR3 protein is CASSADREGEKLFF. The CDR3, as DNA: TGTGCCAGCAGCGCGGACAGGGAAGGTGAAAAACTGTTTTTT.

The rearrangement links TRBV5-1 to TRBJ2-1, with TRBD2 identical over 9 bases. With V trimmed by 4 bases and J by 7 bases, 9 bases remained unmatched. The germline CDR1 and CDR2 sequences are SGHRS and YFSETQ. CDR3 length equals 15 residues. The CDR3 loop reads CASSSSSGIRNEQFF. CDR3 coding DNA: TGCGCCAGCAGCAGCTCTAGCGGGATAAGGAATGAGCAGTTCTTC. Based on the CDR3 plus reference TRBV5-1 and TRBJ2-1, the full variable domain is KAGVTQTPRYLIKTRGQQVTLSCSPISGHRSVSWYQQTPGQGLQFLFEYFSETQRNKGNFPGRFSGRQFSNSRSEMNVSTLELGDSALYLCASSSSSGIRNEQFFGPGTRLTVL.

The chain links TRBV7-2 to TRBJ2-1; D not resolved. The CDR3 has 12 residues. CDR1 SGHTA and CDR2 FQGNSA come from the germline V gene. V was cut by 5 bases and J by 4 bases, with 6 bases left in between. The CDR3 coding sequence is TGTGCCAGCAGCCTCTATTACAATGAGCAGTTCTTC. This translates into CASSLYYNEQFF.

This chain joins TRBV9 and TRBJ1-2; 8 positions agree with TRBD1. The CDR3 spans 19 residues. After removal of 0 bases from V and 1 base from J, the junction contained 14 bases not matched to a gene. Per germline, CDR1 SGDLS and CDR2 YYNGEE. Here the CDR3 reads CASSVDMGGDRSINYGYTF. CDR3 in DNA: TGTGCCAGCAGCGTAGACATGGGGGGGGACAGGTCTATTAACTATGGCTACACCTTC.

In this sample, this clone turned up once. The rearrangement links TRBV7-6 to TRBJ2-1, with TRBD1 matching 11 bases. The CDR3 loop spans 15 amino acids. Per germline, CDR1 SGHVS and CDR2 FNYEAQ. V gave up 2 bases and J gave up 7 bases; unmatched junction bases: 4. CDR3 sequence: CASSLLDRGQNEQFF. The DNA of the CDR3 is TGTGCCAGCAGCTTACTGGACAGGGGGCAGAATGAGCAGTTCTTC.

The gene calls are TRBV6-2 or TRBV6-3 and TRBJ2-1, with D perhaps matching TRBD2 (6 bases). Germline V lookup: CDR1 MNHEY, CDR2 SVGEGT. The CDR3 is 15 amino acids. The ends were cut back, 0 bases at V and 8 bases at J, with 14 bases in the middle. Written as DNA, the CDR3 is TGTGCCAGCAGTTACTCGCGGGGCCTCCTGGATGAGCAGTTCTTC. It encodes CASSYSRGLLDEQFF.

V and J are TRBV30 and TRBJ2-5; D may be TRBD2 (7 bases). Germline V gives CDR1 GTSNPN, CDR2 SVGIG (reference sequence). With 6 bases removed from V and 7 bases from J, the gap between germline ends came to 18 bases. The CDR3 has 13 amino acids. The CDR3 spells CACARGGDGTQYF. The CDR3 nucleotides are TGTGCCTGCGCAAGGGGGGGCGACGGGACCCAGTACTTC.

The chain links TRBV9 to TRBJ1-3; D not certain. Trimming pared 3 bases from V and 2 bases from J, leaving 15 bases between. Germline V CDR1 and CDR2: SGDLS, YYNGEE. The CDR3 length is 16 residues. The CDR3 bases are TGTGCCAGCAGCGCCCCCCCCGGTGATGCTGGAAACACCATATATTTT. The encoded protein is CASSAPPGDAGNTIYF.

The CDR3 sequence is CASSFAGYNSPLHF. For the CDR3, the DNA is TGTGCCAGCAGCTTCGCAGGGTATAATTCACCCCTCCACTTT. This chain uses TRBV5-6 with TRBJ1-6; possible D gene TRBD1, 5 bases. Germline V gives CDR1 SGHDT, CDR2 YYEEEE. The CDR3 sequence is 14 residues long. Deletions cut 2 bases from V and 4 bases from J, with 7 bases between.

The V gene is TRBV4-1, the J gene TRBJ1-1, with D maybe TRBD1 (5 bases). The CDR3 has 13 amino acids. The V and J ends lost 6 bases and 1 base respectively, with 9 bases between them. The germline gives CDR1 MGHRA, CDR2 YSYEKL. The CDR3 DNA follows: TGCGCCAGCAGACTACAGGAGAACACTGAAGCTTTCTTT. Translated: CASRLQENTEAFF.

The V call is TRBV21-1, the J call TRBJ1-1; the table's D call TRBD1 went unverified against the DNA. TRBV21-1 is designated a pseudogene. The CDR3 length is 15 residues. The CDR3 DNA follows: TGTGCCAGCAGCAAATTACAGGGGGCGGACACTGAAGCTTTCTTT. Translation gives CASSKLQGADTEAFF.

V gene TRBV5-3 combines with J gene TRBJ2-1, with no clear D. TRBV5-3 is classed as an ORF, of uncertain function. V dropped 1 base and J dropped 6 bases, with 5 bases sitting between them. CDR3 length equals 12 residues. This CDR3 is CARSLLGNEQFF. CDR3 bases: TGTGCCAGAAGCTTGCTAGGCAATGAGCAGTTCTTC.

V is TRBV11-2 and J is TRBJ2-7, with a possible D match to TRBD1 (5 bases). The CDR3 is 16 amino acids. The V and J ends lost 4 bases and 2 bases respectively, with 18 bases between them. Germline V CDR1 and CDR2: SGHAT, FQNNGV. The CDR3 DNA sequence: TGTGCCAGCAGCTCCCTTGGGGCCACAGCCCCCTACGAGCAGTACTTC. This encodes CASSSLGATAPYEQYF.

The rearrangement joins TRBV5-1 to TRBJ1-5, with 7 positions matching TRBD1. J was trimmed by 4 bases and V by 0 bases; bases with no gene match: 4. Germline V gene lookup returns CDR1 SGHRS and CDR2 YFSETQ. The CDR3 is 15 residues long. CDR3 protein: CASSLGQGLNQPQHF. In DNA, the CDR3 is TGCGCCAGCAGCTTGGGACAGGGCCTTAATCAGCCCCAGCATTTT.

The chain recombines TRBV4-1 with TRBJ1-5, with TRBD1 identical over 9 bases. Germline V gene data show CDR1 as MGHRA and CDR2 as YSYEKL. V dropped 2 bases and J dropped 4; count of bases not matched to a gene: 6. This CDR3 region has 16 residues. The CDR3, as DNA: TGCGCCAGCAGCCAATTCACCGGGACAGGGAATCAGCCCCAGCATTTT. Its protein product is CASSQFTGTGNQPQHF.

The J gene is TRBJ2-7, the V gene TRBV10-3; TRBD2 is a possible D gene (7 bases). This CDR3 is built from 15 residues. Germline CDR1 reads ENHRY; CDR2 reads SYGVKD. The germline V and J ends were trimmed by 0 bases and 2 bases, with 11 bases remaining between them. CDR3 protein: CAISESGGDTYEQYF. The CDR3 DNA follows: TGTGCCATCAGTGAGTCGGGGGGGGACACCTACGAGCAGTACTTC.

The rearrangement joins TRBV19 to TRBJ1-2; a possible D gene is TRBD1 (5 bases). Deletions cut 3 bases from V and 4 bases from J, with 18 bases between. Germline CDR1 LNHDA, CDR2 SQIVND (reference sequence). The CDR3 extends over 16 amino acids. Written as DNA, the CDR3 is TGTGCCAGTAGTATTCATAAGGCCAGGGAAGCCTATGGCTACACCTTC. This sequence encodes CASSIHKAREAYGYTF.

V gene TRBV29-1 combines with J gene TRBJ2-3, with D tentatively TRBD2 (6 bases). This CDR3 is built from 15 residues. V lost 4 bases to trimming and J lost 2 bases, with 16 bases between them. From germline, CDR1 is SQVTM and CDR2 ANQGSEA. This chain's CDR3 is CSVAEGMGVTDTQYF. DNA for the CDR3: TGCAGCGTTGCGGAGGGGATGGGAGTCACAGATACGCAGTATTTT.

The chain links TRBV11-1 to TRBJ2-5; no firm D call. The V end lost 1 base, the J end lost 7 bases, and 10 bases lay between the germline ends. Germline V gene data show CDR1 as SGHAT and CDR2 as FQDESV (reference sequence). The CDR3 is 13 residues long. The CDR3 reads CASSLDPPRTQYF. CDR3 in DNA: TGTGCCAGCAGCTTAGACCCCCCCAGGACCCAGTACTTC. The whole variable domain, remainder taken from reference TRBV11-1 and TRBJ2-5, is EAEVAQSPRYKITEKSQAVAFWCDPISGHATLYWYRQILGQGPELLVQFQDESVVDDSQLPKDRFSAERLKGVDSTLKIQPAELGDSAMYLCASSLDPPRTQYFGPGTRLLVL.

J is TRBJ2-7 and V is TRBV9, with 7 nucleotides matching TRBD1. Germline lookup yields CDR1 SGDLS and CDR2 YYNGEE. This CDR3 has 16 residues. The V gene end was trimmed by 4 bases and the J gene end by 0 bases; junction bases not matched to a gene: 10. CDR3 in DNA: TGTGCCAGCAGCCCCCAGGGGGAGCGGAACTCCTACGAGCAGTACTTC. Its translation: CASSPQGERNSYEQYF.